Measured by frequency, the clone carrying this T cell receptor (beta chain) is medium-sized. The antigen remains unidentified. The data were taken from a study of T cell clusters in autoimmune cytopenias. Study-level background: TRB sequencing had a median around 51,000 reads and approximately 2,500 distinct clonotypes per sample.

Germline assignment: CDR1 MNHEY and CDR2 SVGAGI. The CDR3 totals 16 residues. TRB was amplified from around 0.25 ug of peripheral blood genomic DNA per sample. One tube held mixed TRB-A and TRB-B primer pools for touch-down PCR. TCRdb reprocessed the multiplex PCR reads and keeps a single row for each CDR3 protein, giving no DNA. This repertoire includes about 6,300 distinct CDR3 sequences. Study-level results: TRB repertoire shifts in secondary cytopenia and chronic lymphocytic leukemia mostly reflected lymphoma, not autoimmunity. The T cell clusters came from computational analysis alone and lack functional validation.

This sequence was found in a human donor with an autoimmune cytopenia or autoimmune hepatitis (not recorded which). The specimen sequenced was peripheral blood. The chain couples TRBV6-5 to TRBJ2-7; the D call from TCRdb, TRBD1, cannot be confirmed without DNA. The chain's CDR3 is CASSLRGTGGKYEQYF.